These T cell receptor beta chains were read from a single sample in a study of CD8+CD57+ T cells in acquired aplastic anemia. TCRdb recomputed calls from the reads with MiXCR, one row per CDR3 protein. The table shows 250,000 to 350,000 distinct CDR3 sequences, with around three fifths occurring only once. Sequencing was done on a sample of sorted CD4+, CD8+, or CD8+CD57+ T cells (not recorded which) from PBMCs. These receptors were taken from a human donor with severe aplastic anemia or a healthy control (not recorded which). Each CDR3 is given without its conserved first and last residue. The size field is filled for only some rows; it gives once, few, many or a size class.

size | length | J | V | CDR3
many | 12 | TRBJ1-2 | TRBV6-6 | ASNAGGPSYGYT
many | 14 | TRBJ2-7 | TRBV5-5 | ASSKIAGTGTYEQY
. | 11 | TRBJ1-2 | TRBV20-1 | SASQGASYGYT
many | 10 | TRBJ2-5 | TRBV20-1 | SARDRRETQY
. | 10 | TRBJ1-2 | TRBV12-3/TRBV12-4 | ASWGGAYGYT
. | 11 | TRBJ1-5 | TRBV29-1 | SGSTGNNQPQH
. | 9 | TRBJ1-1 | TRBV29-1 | SGNENTEAF
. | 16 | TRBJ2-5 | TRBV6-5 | ASSYSSRRDLGRETQY
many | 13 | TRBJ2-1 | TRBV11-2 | ASSLDLRVYNEQF
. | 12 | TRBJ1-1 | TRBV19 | ASSLQGEGTEAF
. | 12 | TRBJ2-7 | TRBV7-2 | ASSSDRASYEQY
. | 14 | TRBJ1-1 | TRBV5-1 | ASNSGLIGGRAEAF
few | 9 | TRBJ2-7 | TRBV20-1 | SAGTGYEQY
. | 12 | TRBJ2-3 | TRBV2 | ARTGGPDTDTQY
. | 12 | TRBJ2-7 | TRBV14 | ASSYLQESYEQY
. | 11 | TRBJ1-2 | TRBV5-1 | ASSLDPSYGYT
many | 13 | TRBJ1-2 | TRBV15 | ATSRDLTGGGGYT
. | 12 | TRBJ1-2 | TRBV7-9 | ASSLVAGDYGYT
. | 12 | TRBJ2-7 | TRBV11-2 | ASSSNRGRGEQY
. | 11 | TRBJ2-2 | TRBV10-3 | AIRGTITGELF